The 21 T cell receptor beta chains below come from one sample, sequenced in a study of CD8 T cells in Susac syndrome. RNA in amounts of roughly 0.5 to 1 ug was reverse transcribed with random hexamers. Each CDR3 protein gets one entry after TCRdb re-called the immunoSEQ multiplex PCR reads with MiXCR. The data show roughly 200,000 distinct CDR3 sequences, roughly 94% seen once. The material sequenced was CD4+ T cells from PBMCs. These receptor sequences come from a human donor with Susac syndrome.

The chain uses TRBV7-9 and TRBJ1-3; D may be TRBD1 (6 bases). Trimming cost V 8 bases and J 8 bases, with 13 bases left between them. The CDR3 has 12 residues. The germline V gene encodes CDR1 SEHNR and CDR2 FQNEAQ (reference sequence). CDR3 in amino acids: CASAADSHTIYF. CDR3 sequence (DNA): TGTGCCAGCGCCGCGGACAGCCACACCATATATTTT.

The CDR3 nucleotides are TGTGCCAGCAGTTTCGGGGGTGAAAAACTGTTTTTT. It specifies CASSFGGEKLFF. The gene calls are TRBV27 and TRBJ1-4; D may be TRBD1 (5 bases). From germline, CDR1 is MNHEY and CDR2 SMNVEV (reference sequence). Trimming shortened V by 3 bases and J by 7 bases, and 6 bases separated the two germline ends. This CDR3 comprises 12 residues.

This chain links TRBV29-1 with TRBJ2-1; 8 nucleotides align to TRBD2. Looked up from germline, CDR1 is SQVTM and CDR2 is ANQGSEA. The CDR3 loop spans 15 amino acids. J lost 0 bases, V lost 3 bases, and 4 bases had no gene match. DNA of the CDR3: TGCAGCGTTGACCCGGGACTAGTCTCCTACAATGAGCAGTTCTTC. Translating gives CSVDPGLVSYNEQFF.

This sequence joins TRBV6-6 and TRBJ1-2; 10 bases map to TRBD1. Germline assignment: CDR1 MNHNY and CDR2 SVGAGI (reference sequence). V gave up 0 bases and J gave up 4 bases; unmatched junction bases: 2. The CDR3 spans 15 residues. In DNA, the CDR3 is TGTGCCAGCAGTTACTCGACAGGGGGCGGCTATGGCTACACCTTC. Translating gives CASSYSTGGGYGYTF.

This clonotype came up once. CDR3 residues: CASMFGTEKNNSPLHF. Written as DNA, the CDR3 is TGTGCCAGCATGTTTGGGACGGAAAAAAACAATTCACCCCTCCACTTT. V is TRBV27 and J is TRBJ1-6; TRBD1 might be the D (5 bases). V was clipped by 7 bases and J by 7 bases, with 20 bases between them. The CDR3 spans 16 residues. Looked up from germline, CDR1 is MNHEY and CDR2 is SMNVEV (reference sequence).

The chain joins TRBV4-3 to TRBJ1-1; tentative D call: TRBD1 (5 bases). The germline V gene has CDR1 LGHNA and CDR2 YSLEER. The germline V and J ends were trimmed by 5 bases and 1 base, with 14 bases remaining between them. The CDR3 has 15 residues. CDR3: CASSAGLGRNTEAFF. The CDR3, as DNA: TGCGCCAGCAGCGCTGGTTTGGGACGGAACACTGAAGCTTTCTTT.

The V call is TRBV29-1, the J call TRBJ2-5; TRBD2 matches at 13 bases. Germline values: CDR1 SQVTM, CDR2 ANQGSEA. The CDR3 has 16 amino acids. The V segment lost 3 bases and the J segment 7 bases; nucleotides outside the gene matches: 11. The DNA of the CDR3 is TGCAGCGTTGACAAGGGGACTAGCGGGGTACTCTCGACCCAGTACTTC. Residues: CSVDKGTSGVLSTQYF.

The CDR3 DNA sequence: TGTGCCAGCAGATCCTACAGGGGGTCTAGCACTGAAGCTTTCTTT. Its protein is CASRSYRGSSTEAFF. The chain joins TRBV11-2 to TRBJ1-1; 8 positions match TRBD1. This CDR3 is built from 15 residues. V was clipped by 6 bases and J by 4 bases; unmatched bases: 10. Germline V CDR1 and CDR2: SGHAT, FQNNGV. Filled out from reference TRBV11-2 and TRBJ1-1, the complete variable domain reads EAGVAQSPRYKIIEKRQSVAFWCNPISGHATLYWYQQILGQGPKLLIQFQNNGVVDDSQLPKDRFSAERLKGVDSTLKIQPAKLEDSAVYLCASRSYRGSSTEAFFGQGTRLTVV.

The chain is built from TRBV3-1 and TRBJ1-6; D gene ambiguous. V was cut by 1 base and J by 17 bases, with 12 bases left in between. The CDR3 is 12 residues long. Germline CDR1 LGHDT, CDR2 YNNKEL (reference sequence). CDR3 sequence: CASSQGAGYFHF. Written as DNA, the CDR3 is TGTGCCAGCAGCCAAGGGGCGGGATATTTCCACTTT.

The chain is built from TRBV27 and TRBJ1-3, with D possibly TRBD1 on 6 matching bases. The CDR3 contains 14 residues. The germline CDR1 and CDR2 sequences are MNHEY and SMNVEV (reference sequence). V was pared by 5 bases and J by 4 bases, with 12 bases between. The CDR3: CASSTGKTGNTIYF. The CDR3 DNA reads TGTGCCAGCAGTACAGGGAAAACCGGAAACACCATATATTTT.

In its sample, this clonotype was seen once. The V and J genes are TRBV11-1 and TRBJ1-1; TRBD1 matches at 8 bases. V shed 1 base, J shed 6 bases, and the junction held 4 bases outside the gene matches. This CDR3 region has 14 residues. The germline gives CDR1 SGHAT, CDR2 FQDESV (reference sequence). This CDR3 reads CASSLGQGSPEAFF. Written as DNA, the CDR3 is TGTGCCAGCAGCTTAGGACAGGGGTCGCCTGAAGCTTTCTTT.

This chain connects TRBV29-1 to TRBJ2-4; D is perhaps TRBD1 or TRBD2 (5 bases each). The CDR3 consists of 14 residues. Germline V gene lookup returns CDR1 SQVTM and CDR2 ANQGSEA. The germline V and J ends were trimmed by 0 bases and 5 bases, with 11 bases remaining between them. The CDR3 DNA reads TGCAGCGTTGAAGAAGAAAGGGGAGAAAACATTCAGTACTTC. The encoded protein is CSVEEERGENIQYF.

V and J are TRBV20-1 and TRBJ1-4; no firm D call. Germline lookup yields CDR1 DFQATT and CDR2 SNEGSKA (reference sequence). Trimming pared 3 bases from V and 2 bases from J, leaving 7 bases between. The CDR3 has 13 residues. CDR3 coding DNA: TGCAGTGCTAGTGATCAGACTAATGAAAAACTGTTTTTT. This encodes CSASDQTNEKLFF.

DNA of the CDR3: TGTGCCAGCAGCTTAGGTTATTCTGAAGCTTTCTTT. Its translation is CASSLGYSEAFF. The chain employs TRBV7-3 and TRBJ1-1; D gene ambiguous. This CDR3 is 12 amino acids long. Trimming left V 2 bases short and J 6 bases short, with 7 bases between. CDR1 and CDR2 (germline): SGHTA, FQGTGA. The whole variable domain, filled in from reference TRBV7-3 and TRBJ1-1, reads GAGVSQTPSNKVTEKGKYVELRCDPISGHTALYWYRQSLGQGPEFLIYFQGTGAADDSGLPNDRFFAVRPEGSVSTLKIQRTERGDSAVYLCASSLGYSEAFFGQGTRLTVV.

The chain uses TRBV5-1 and TRBJ1-1, with a weak D call TRBD1 (5 bases). Trimming removed 4 bases from V and 5 bases from J, with 12 bases in between. The V gene's germline CDR1 is SGHRS and CDR2 YFSETQ. This CDR3 spans 13 amino acids. The CDR3 protein is CASSPDGGTEAFF. In DNA form, the CDR3 reads TGCGCCAGCAGCCCTGATGGGGGAACTGAAGCTTTCTTT. The entire variable domain, with the rest obtained from reference TRBV5-1 and TRBJ1-1, is as follows: KAGVTQTPRYLIKTRGQQVTLSCSPISGHRSVSWYQQTPGQGLQFLFEYFSETQRNKGNFPGRFSGRQFSNSRSEMNVSTLELGDSALYLCASSPDGGTEAFFGQGTRLTVV.

V and J are TRBV2 and TRBJ1-4; the D is unclear. The CDR3 consists of 15 residues. Germline lookup yields CDR1 SNHLY and CDR2 FYNNEI. Trimming took off 7 bases at V and 0 bases at J, with 12 bases between the two ends. The CDR3 sequence: CASNPRTATNEKLFF. CDR3 bases: TGTGCCAGCAATCCCCGAACTGCAACTAATGAAAAACTGTTTTTT.

The chain recombines TRBV20-1 with TRBJ2-3; unclear D gene. The CDR3 consists of 10 residues. CDR1 DFQATT and CDR2 SNEGSKA come from the germline V gene (reference sequence). Deletions cut 6 bases from V and 5 bases from J, with 6 bases between. The CDR3 DNA is TGCAGTGCCACTTTAGATACGCAGTATTTT. It yields the protein CSATLDTQYF.

This CDR3 reads CSELRDTNTEAFF. CDR3 nucleotide sequence: TGCAGCGAACTCCGGGACACAAACACTGAAGCTTTCTTT. J is TRBJ1-1 and V is TRBV29-1, with D possibly matching TRBD1 (6 bases). The CDR3 length is 13 residues. Trimming removed 7 bases from V and 2 bases from J, with 14 bases in between. CDR1 and CDR2 from the germline V gene are SQVTM and ANQGSEA.

The chain carries TRBV9 and TRBJ1-4, with 7 bases identical to TRBD1. The CDR3 covers 13 residues. V gave up 3 bases and J gave up 8 bases; unmatched junction bases: 4. The V gene's germline CDR1 is SGDLS and CDR2 YYNGEE. The CDR3, as DNA: TGTGCCAGCAGCGCGACAGGGACGGAAAAACTGTTTTTT. Protein product: CASSATGTEKLFF.

This rearrangement joins TRBV20-1 to TRBJ2-7; D is ambiguous. Deletions cut 2 bases from V and 7 bases from J, with 12 bases between. The CDR3 has 12 amino acids. Looked up from germline, CDR1 is DFQATT and CDR2 is SNEGSKA (reference sequence). For the CDR3, the DNA is TGCAGTGCTAGAACACCAGAACTAGAGCAGTACTTC. Translated: CSARTPELEQYF.

The chain employs TRBV3-1 and TRBJ1-2, with a weak D call TRBD1 (6 bases). The V gene lost 4 bases and the J gene lost 2 bases, with 11 bases spanning the gap. The CDR3 loop spans 14 amino acids. Per the germline V gene, CDR1 is LGHDT and CDR2 is YNNKEL (reference sequence). The CDR3 DNA sequence: TGTGCCAGCAGCCTCCTCGACAGGAACTATGGCTACACCTTC. Translating gives CASSLLDRNYGYTF.